One sample yielded the 4 T cell receptor beta chains listed below, sequenced in a study of metastatic and nonmetastatic thyroid tumors. TCRdb called clones again from the PCR reads with MiXCR. The table has more than 25,000 clones, roughly 20% seen once; the top ten hold 20% to 30%. No patient received treatment before thyroid surgery. The sequencing input was blood. These TCRs come from a male donor with papillary thyroid cancer or a benign thyroid nodule (not recorded which). Some clones in this sample may be carry-over from other donors' samples.

This clone was detected many times. The CDR3 DNA sequence: TGTGCCAGCTCACCTCCAGGCCGGGGCAATCAGCCCCAGCATTTT. Translating it yields CASSPPGRGNQPQHF. The rearrangement joins TRBV18 to TRBJ1-5; no definite D call. The V and J ends lost 3 bases and 2 bases respectively, with 11 bases between them. There are 15 residues in the CDR3. CDR1 is KGHSH, CDR2 LQKENI, per germline.

This clone was counted ten times or more. The genes are TRBV27 and TRBJ1-1; perhaps TRBD1 as D (6 bases). The CDR3 is 15 residues long. Germline V lookup: CDR1 MNHEY, CDR2 SMNVEV (reference sequence). With 1 base removed from V and 6 bases from J, the gap between germline ends came to 15 bases. The CDR3 bases are TGTGCCAGCAGTTTATGGTCAAAGGGGGAGGCTGAAGCTTTCTTT. This translates into CASSLWSKGEAEAFF.

This clone was found many times. The chain couples TRBV2 to TRBJ1-5; D may be TRBD1 (6 bases). Looked up from germline, CDR1 is SNHLY and CDR2 is FYNNEI. V shed 7 bases and J shed 9 bases, with 16 bases lying between them. CDR3 length equals 13 residues. CDR3 amino acids: CASTRGPRGPQHF. Here the CDR3 DNA reads TGTGCCAGCACCAGGGGACCGAGAGGGCCCCAGCATTTT.

This clone qualifies as medium-sized. V usage is TRBV6-1 and J usage is TRBJ2-1, with 9 positions matching TRBD1. Germline values: CDR1 MNHNS, CDR2 SASEGT. The CDR3 covers 15 residues. The trim removed 3 bases at V and 4 bases at J, leaving 4 bases unmatched. The CDR3 region has the DNA TGTGCCAGCAGTGAGGTACAGGGGGCTTACAATGAGCAGTTCTTC. It is translated as CASSEVQGAYNEQFF.